A selection of T cell receptor beta chains follows, all from one sample in a study of blood T cell repertoires in COVID-19. Generated by immunoSEQ multiplex PCR, the TCRdb table keeps only in-frame clones and is missing some. Of about 270,000 clones listed, more than 65% are singletons. The sample was peripheral blood. The receptors originated from a woman younger than 30 with acute or convalescent COVID-19. CDR3s include the opening cysteine and the closing phenylalanine or tryptophan. The D gene is left open where the match is weak. Size is omitted from some rows. Given values are once, few, many or a class for expanded clones.

j_call | d_call | clone_size | v_call | cdr3_nt | cdr3_aa
TRBJ2-7 | . | . | TRBV4-3 | TGCGCCAGCAGCCAAACCGTTAGAGGAGGAGGATCCTACGAGCAGTACTTC | CASSQTVRGGGSYEQYF
TRBJ2-7 | TRBD2 | . | TRBV5-1 | TGCGCCAGCAGCTCCAAGGGACTAGGGTACGAGCAGTACTTC | CASSSKGLGYEQYF
TRBJ1-5 | TRBD1 | . | TRBV30 | TGTGCCTGGAGCGGAGGACAGGGCAATCAGCCCCAGCATTTT | CAWSGGQGNQPQHF
TRBJ2-5 | TRBD2 | once | TRBV5-1 | TGCGCCAGCAGCTCACGGGGACTAGCGGGCCGAGAGACCCAGTACTTC | CASSSRGLAGRETQYF
TRBJ2-5 | TRBD2 | . | TRBV7-2 | TGTGCCAGCAGCTTAAGGAGCGGTCTAGCGGGAGGTCTCCAAGAGACCCAGTACTTC | CASSLRSGLAGGLQETQYF
TRBJ1-3 | . | . | TRBV27 | TGTGCCAGCAGTTTATCGGTGGGAGCTGGAAACACCATATATTTT | CASSLSVGAGNTIYF
TRBJ2-7 | . | once | TRBV3-1/TRBV3-2 | TGTGCCAGCAGCCAAACTAAACCCGGGACTTTTTTCTTCTACGAGCAGTACTTC | CASSQTKPGTFFFYEQYF
TRBJ1-1 | . | . | TRBV5-5 | TGTGCCAGCAGCTTTTTGAGATCCGCTTTCTTT | CASSFLRSAFF
TRBJ1-2 | . | . | TRBV6-6 | TGTGCCAGCAGTTACAGATTGGACAGCAACTATGGCTACACCTTC | CASSYRLDSNYGYTF
TRBJ2-3 | TRBD2 | . | TRBV6-7 | TGTGCCAGCCGGGACTATAGTATTCCTAGCACAGATACGCAGTATTTT | CASRDYSIPSTDTQYF
TRBJ1-3 | . | . | TRBV5-8 | TGTGCCAGCAGCTTGGCAACCGCTAGCTCTGGAAACACCATATATTTT | CASSLATASSGNTIYF
TRBJ1-1 | . | . | TRBV28 | TGTGCCAGCAGTTTAGGACACAGGAACACTGAAGCTTTCTTT | CASSLGHRNTEAFF